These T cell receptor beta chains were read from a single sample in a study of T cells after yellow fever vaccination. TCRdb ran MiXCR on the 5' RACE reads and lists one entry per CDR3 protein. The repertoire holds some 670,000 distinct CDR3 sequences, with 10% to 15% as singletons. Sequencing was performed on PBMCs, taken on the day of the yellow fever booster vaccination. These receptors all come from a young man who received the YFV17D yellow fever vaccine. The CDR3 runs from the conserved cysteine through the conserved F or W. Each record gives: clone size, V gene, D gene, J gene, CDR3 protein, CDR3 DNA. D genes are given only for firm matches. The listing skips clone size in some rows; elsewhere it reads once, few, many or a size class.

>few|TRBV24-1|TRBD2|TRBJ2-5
CATSDTRGGTSGRETQYF
TGTGCCACCAGTGATACCCGCGGGGGAACAAGCGGGAGGGAGACCCAGTACTTC
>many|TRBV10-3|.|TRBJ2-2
CAISDRTNWTGELFF
TGTGCCATCAGTGATAGGACAAACTGGACCGGGGAGCTGTTTTTT
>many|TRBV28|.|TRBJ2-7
CASSLSAGEQYF
TGTGCCAGCAGTTTATCCGCTGGGGAGCAGTACTTC
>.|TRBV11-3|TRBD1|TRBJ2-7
CASRDRGQNYEQYF
TGTGCCAGCAGGGACAGGGGTCAAAACTACGAGCAGTACTTC
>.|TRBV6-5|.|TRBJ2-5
CASSYAQNEETQYF
TGTGCCAGCAGTTACGCACAAAATGAAGAGACCCAGTACTTC
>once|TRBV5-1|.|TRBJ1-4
CASSGAGEEKLFF
TGCGCCAGCAGCGGGGCTGGCGAAGAAAAACTGTTTTTT
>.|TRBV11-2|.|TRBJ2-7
CASSLEGFSYEQYF
TGTGCCAGCAGCTTAGAGGGGTTCTCCTACGAGCAGTACTTC
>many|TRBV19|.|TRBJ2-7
CASKIRDVQTYEQYF
TGTGCCAGTAAAATCCGGGACGTTCAAACCTACGAGCAGTACTTC
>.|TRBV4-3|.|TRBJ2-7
CASSQERRFGEQYF
TGCGCCAGCAGCCAAGAACGGAGATTTGGCGAGCAGTACTTC
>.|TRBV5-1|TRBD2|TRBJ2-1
CASSQRGRVYNEQFF
TGCGCCAGCAGCCAACGCGGGAGGGTCTACAATGAGCAGTTCTTC
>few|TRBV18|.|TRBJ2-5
CASSPIRGETQYF
TGTGCCAGCTCACCGATAAGAGGGGAGACCCAGTACTTC
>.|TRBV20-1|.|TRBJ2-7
CSARDLSNEQYF
TGCAGTGCTAGAGATCTGTCGAACGAGCAGTACTTC
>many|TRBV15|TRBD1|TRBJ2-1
CATSRGYGTGYNEQFF
TGTGCCACCAGCAGAGGCTACGGGACAGGGTACAATGAGCAGTTCTTC
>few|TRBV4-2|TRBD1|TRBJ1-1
CASSQLGQGAAAFF
TGTGCCAGCAGCCAACTAGGACAGGGGGCTGCAGCTTTCTTT
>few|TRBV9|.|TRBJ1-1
CASSGGNLNTEAFF
TGTGCCAGCAGCGGCGGTAATTTGAACACTGAAGCTTTCTTT
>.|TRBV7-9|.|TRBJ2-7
CASSKDSLSYEQYF
TGTGCCAGCAGCAAGGACTCCCTCTCCTACGAGCAGTACTTC
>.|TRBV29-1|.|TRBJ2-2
CSATYRELNTGELFF
TGCAGCGCAACTTACAGGGAGTTGAACACCGGGGAGCTGTTTTTT
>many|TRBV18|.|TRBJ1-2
CASSPRGDGYTF
TGTGCCAGCTCACCACGGGGGGATGGCTACACCTTC
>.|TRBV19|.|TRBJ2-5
CASTFAKTQYF
TGTGCCAGTACCTTTGCAAAGACCCAGTACTTC
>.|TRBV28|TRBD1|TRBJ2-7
CASSLTGEINEQYF
TGTGCCAGCAGTTTGACAGGGGAAATCAACGAGCAGTACTTC
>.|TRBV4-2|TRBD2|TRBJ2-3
CASSQAASLAGGTDTQYF
TGTGCCAGCAGCCAAGCCGCCTCACTAGCGGGAGGAACAGATACGCAGTATTTT
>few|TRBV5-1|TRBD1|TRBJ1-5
CASSPGTEGNQPQHF
TGCGCCAGCAGCCCCGGGACAGAAGGAAATCAGCCCCAGCATTTT
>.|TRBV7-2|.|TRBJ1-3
CASSQRTDSGNTIYF
TGTGCCAGCAGCCAAAGGACAGACTCTGGAAACACCATATATTTT
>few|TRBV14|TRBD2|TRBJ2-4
CASSQGTSGRAPSAKNIQYF
TGTGCCAGCAGCCAAGGAACTAGCGGGAGGGCCCCGTCTGCCAAAAACATTCAGTACTTC
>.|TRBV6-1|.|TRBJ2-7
CATYPGDSYEQYF
TGTGCCACCTACCCGGGAGACTCCTACGAGCAGTACTTC
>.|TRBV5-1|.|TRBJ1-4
CASSFPGVAEKLFF
TGCGCCAGCAGCTTTCCAGGGGTAGCTGAAAAACTGTTTTTT
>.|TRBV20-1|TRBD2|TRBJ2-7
CSARRLAGGSYEQYF
TGCAGTGCTAGACGACTAGCGGGAGGCTCCTACGAGCAGTACTTC
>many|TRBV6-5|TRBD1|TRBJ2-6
CASSYPRTGYTGANVLTF
TGTGCCAGCAGTTACCCCCGGACAGGGTACACTGGGGCCAACGTCCTGACTTTC
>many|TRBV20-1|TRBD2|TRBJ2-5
CSAPTSGKGQETQYF
TGCAGTGCGCCGACTAGCGGGAAAGGACAAGAGACCCAGTACTTC
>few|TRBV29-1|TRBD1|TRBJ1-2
CSTGQGRAGYTF
TGCAGCACCGGACAGGGGAGGGCTGGCTACACCTTC
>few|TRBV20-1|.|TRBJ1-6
CSARSGGPNSPLHF
TGCAGTGCTAGGTCGGGGGGACCTAATTCACCCCTCCACTTT
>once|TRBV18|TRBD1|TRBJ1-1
CASSQLAGTENEAFF
TGTGCCAGCTCACAATTAGCCGGGACAGAAAATGAAGCTTTCTTT
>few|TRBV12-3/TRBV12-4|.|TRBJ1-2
CASSLPQGGYGYTF
TGTGCCAGCAGTCTGCCCCAGGGTGGCTATGGCTACACCTTC
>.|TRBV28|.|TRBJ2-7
CASSPSSSPYYEQYF
TGTGCCAGCAGCCCTTCATCTAGCCCTTACTACGAGCAGTACTTC
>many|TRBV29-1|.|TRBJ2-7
CSVLGTLAGEQYF
TGCAGCGTTTTAGGGACGCTGGCGGGCGAGCAGTACTTC
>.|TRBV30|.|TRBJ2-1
CAWSPIGNEQFF
TGTGCCTGGAGCCCCATAGGGAATGAGCAGTTCTTC
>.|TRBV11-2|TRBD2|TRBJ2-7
CASSIGLAGYEQYF
TGTGCCAGCAGCATCGGACTAGCGGGGTACGAGCAGTACTTC
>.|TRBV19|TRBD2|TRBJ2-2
CASPGGANTGELFF
TGTGCCAGCCCGGGGGGGGCGAACACCGGGGAGCTGTTTTTT
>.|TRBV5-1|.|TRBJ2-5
CASSISSRETQYF
TGCGCCAGCAGTATCAGCTCCCGGGAGACCCAGTACTTC
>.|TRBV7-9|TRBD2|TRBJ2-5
CASVVVAGEVTQYF
TGTGCCAGCGTCGTGGTAGCGGGAGAGGTGACCCAGTACTTC
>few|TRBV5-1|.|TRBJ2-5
CASRYQETQYF
TGCGCCAGCAGGTACCAAGAGACCCAGTACTTC
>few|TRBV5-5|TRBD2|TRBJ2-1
CASSGGLAGPYNEQFF
TGTGCCAGCAGCGGGGGACTAGCGGGTCCCTACAATGAGCAGTTCTTC
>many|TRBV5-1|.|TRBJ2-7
CASRIAGAEYEQYF
TGCGCCAGCAGGATTGCGGGGGCCGAATACGAGCAGTACTTC
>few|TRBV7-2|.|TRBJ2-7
CASSPDMSSYEQYF
TGTGCCAGCAGCCCGGACATGAGCTCCTACGAGCAGTACTTC
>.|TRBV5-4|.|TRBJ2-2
CASSSSITGELFF
TGTGCCAGCAGCTCCTCAATTACCGGGGAGCTGTTTTTT
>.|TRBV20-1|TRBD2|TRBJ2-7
CSARGRAGDPYEQYF
TGCAGTGCTAGAGGGCGCGCGGGAGATCCCTACGAGCAGTACTTC
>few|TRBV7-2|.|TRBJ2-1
CASSLDGINEQFF
TGTGCCAGCAGCTTAGACGGGATCAATGAGCAGTTCTTC
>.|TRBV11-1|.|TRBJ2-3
CASSFLGEPGADTQYF
TGTGCCAGCAGCTTTTTAGGAGAACCGGGGGCAGATACGCAGTATTTT
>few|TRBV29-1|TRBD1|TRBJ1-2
CSVEDPWAGGVYGYTF
TGCAGCGTTGAAGACCCCTGGGCAGGGGGCGTCTATGGCTACACCTTC
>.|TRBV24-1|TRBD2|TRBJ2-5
CATSDSTSSGPSETQYF
TGTGCCACCAGTGATTCGACCTCTAGCGGGCCTTCGGAGACCCAGTACTTC
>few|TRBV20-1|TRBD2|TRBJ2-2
CSAAGGGLAGAQAGELFF
TGCAGTGCGGCTGGAGGCGGGCTAGCGGGAGCCCAGGCCGGGGAGCTGTTTTTT
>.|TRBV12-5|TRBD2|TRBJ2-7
CASGSRTSGISEQYF
TGTGCTAGTGGTTCCCGGACTAGCGGGATCTCCGAGCAGTACTTC
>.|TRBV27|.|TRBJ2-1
CASSLARERLGEQFF
TGTGCCAGCAGTCTAGCGCGAGAGAGGCTGGGTGAGCAGTTCTTC
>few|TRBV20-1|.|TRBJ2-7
CSAGRAVSSYEQYF
TGCAGTGCTGGACGGGCGGTAAGCTCCTACGAGCAGTACTTC
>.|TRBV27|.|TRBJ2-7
CASSLTGYPSYEQYF
TGTGCCAGCAGTCTTACAGGGTACCCCTCCTACGAGCAGTACTTC